The present T cell receptor (delta chain) was sequenced within a study of fetal and pediatric gammadelta thymocytes (dated by TCRdb to between 2021 and 2022). Turning to the overall study: The bulk gammadelta thymocyte repertoires combined previously published and newly generated, unpublished data and were used to strengthen a single-cell study of gammadelta thymocyte development. The set of bulk gammadelta thymocyte repertoires included some ten subjects in total: 3 fetal thymus donors and 7 pediatric thymus donors. Previously published data (refs 27,28) and unpublished data were combined in the bulk gammadelta thymocyte repertoires. Bulk TCR repertoire data were included to raise the number of subjects and reinforce the CDR3 publicity analysis.

Based on its abundance in the sample, this clone is large (0.1 to 1%). The target of this receptor is not known. There are no base qualities to consult, and no much larger clone falls within one base. Sequencing was performed on an Illumina MiSeq. Concerning the study's data processing: To analyze publicity, the Vgamma9Vdelta2 and nonVgamma9Vdelta2 bulk CDR3 files from each subject were merged so that every subject had one combined repertoire. CDR3 publicity was scored from 0 to 19 by checking each amino acid sequence across 9 single-cell datasets and 10 bulk repertoires, using base R and dplyr. TCRdb processed the public reads again with the CATT caller, after which rows with matching DNA were combined. V and J calls and clone size were set by TCRdb, not the authors. This sample is represented by fewer than 2,000 delta-chain clones; 15% of them were singletons. Approximately 6.3% of the sample is held by the ten biggest clonotypes.

V drops 5 bases and J drops 0 bases, leaving 15 bases in between. CDR1 and CDR2, per the germline V gene, are GEAIGNYY and EKD. From the cysteine up to the phenylalanine, the CDR3 has a length of 15 residues. Only CDR3 DNA is held: 45 bases, read in frame from base 1. Staining of thymocytes was performed with Zombie NIR viability dye and with antibodies against CD3 (UCHT1), TCRgammadelta (11F2), TCRVgamma9 (IMMU360) and TCRVdelta2 (IMMU389). From human fetal and pediatric thymuses, sorted Vgamma9Vdelta2 and nonVgamma9Vdelta2 gammadelta thymocytes were used to generate bulk TRD and TRG CDR3 repertoires separately. Pediatric thymus tissue was obtained in Belgium from children undergoing cardiac surgery. The ages of the pediatric thymus donors in the study ranged between about 1 and 12 years. Thymic cell suspensions were made from fetal and post-natal thymuses as previously described. CD3+ gammadeltaTCR+ Vgamma9+ Vdelta2+ cells were sorted as Vgamma9Vdelta2 thymocytes. A FACS Aria III cell sorter (BD Biosciences) was used for cell sorting.

Overall study results and their limits: Compared with post-natal repertoires, fetal gammadelta thymocyte repertoires were previously reported to be enriched for TRDV2, TRGV8 and TRGV9 usage, low N additions and public CDR3s.

Source material: Vgamma9Vdelta2 gamma-delta T cells from the thymus. Sample cell subset or site, as interpreted from the label and publication: sorted CD3+gammadeltaTCR+Vgamma9+Vdelta2+ thymocytes. This chain joins TRDV2 to TRDJ1; no confident D gene assignment can be made. This receptor was taken from a child who underwent cardiac surgery and was recorded as healthy. The bases are TGTGCCTGTGGCCGGGTGACGAAACACACCGATAAACTCATCTTT. Its protein product is CACGRVTKHTDKLIF.